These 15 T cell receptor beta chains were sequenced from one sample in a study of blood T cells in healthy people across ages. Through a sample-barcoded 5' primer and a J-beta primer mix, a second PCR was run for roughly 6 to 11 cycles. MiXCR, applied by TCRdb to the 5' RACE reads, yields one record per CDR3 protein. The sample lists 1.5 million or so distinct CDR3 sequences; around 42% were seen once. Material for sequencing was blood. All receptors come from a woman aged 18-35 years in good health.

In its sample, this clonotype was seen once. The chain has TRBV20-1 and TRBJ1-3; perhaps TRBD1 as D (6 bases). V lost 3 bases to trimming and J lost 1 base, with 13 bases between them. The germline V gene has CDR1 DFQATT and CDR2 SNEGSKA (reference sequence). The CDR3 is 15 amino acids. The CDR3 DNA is TGCAGTGCTAGGGAGGGGGAGGGGTCTGGAAACACCATATATTTT. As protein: CSAREGEGSGNTIYF.

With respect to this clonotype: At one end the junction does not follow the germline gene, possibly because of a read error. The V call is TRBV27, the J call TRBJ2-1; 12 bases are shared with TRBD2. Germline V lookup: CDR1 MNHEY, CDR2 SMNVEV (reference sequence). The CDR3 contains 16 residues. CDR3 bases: TGTGCCAGCAGCGGGACTAGCGGGTACCTGCGCGATGATCAGTTCTTC. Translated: CASSGTSGYLRDDQFF.

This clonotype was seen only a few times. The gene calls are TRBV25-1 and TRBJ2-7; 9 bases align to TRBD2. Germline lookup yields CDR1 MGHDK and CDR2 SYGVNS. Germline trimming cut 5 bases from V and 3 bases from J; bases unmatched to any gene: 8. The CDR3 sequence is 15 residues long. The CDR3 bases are TGTGCCAGCAGTTCGCCTAGCGGGATGAGCTACGAGCAGTACTTC. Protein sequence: CASSSPSGMSYEQYF.

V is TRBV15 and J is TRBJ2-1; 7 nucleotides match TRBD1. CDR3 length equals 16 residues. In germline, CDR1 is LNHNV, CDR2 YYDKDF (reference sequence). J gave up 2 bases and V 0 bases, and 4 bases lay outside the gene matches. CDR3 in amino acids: CATSRDTGVTYNEQFF. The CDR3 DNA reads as TGTGCCACCAGCAGAGATACAGGGGTTACCTACAATGAGCAGTTCTTC.

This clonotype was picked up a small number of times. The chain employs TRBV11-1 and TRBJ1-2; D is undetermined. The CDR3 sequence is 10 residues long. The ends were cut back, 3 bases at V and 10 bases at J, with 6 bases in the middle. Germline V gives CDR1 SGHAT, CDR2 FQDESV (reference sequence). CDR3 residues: CASSFRDYTF. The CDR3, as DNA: TGTGCCAGCAGCTTCCGGGACTACACCTTC.

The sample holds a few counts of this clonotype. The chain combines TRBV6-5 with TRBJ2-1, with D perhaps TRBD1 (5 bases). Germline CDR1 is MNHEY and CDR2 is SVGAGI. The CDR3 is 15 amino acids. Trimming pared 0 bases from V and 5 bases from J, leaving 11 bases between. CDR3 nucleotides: TGTGCCAGCAGTTACTCGAGAAACAGGAACAATGAGCAGTTCTTC. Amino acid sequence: CASSYSRNRNNEQFF.

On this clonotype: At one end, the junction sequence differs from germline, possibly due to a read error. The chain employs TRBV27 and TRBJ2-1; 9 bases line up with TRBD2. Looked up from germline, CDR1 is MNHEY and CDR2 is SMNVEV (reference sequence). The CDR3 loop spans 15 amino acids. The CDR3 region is CASSSAGGPGNEQFF. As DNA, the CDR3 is TGCGCCAGCAGTTCCGCGGGAGGGCCGGGTAATGAGCAGTTCTTC.

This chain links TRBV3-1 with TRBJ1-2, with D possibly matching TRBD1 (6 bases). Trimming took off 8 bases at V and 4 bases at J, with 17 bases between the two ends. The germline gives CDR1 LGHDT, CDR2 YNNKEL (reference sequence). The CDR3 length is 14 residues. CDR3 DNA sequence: TGTGCCAGCCAGGGGTTGGCCCCTAGCTATGGCTACACCTTC. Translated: CASQGLAPSYGYTF.

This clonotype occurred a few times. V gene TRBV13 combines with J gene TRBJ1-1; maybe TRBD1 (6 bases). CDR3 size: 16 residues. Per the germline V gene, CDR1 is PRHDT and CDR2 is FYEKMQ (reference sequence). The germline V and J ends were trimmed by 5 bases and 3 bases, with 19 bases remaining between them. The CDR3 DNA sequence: TGTGCCAGCAGCGTGGTTGGGGGGCTCGGGGACACTGAAGCTTTCTTT. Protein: CASSVVGGLGDTEAFF.

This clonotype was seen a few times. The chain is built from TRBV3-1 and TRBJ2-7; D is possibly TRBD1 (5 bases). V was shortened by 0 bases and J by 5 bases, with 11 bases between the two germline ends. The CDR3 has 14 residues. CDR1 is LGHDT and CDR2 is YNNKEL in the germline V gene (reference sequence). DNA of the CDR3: TGTGCCAGCAGCCAAGACAGGGCAAGGAACGAGCAGTACTTC. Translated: CASSQDRARNEQYF.

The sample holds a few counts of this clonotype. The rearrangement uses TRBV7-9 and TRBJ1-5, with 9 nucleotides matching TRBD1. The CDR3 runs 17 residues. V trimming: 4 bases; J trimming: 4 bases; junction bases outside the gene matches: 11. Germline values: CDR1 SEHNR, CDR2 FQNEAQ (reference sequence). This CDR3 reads CASSSGQGPEGNQPQHF. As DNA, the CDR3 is TGTGCCAGCAGCTCGGGACAGGGACCGGAGGGGAATCAGCCCCAGCATTTT. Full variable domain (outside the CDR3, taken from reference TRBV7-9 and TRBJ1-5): DTGVSQNPRHKITKRGQNVTFRCDPISEHNRLYWYRQTLGQGPEFLTYFQNEAQLEKSRLLSDRFSAERPKGSFSTLEIQRTEQGDSAMYLCASSSGQGPEGNQPQHFGDGTRLSIL.

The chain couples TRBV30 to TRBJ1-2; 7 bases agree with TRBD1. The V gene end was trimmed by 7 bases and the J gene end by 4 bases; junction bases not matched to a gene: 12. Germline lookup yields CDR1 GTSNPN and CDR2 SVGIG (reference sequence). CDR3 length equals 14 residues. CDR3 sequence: CAYTRDSRRYGYTF. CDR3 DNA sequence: TGTGCCTACACTCGGGACAGCCGACGCTATGGCTACACCTTC.

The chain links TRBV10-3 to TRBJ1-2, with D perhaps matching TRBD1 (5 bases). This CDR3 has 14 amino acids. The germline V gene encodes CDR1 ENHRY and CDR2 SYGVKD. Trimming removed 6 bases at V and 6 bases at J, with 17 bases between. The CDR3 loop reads CAISAPKGSHGYTF. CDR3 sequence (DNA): TGTGCCATCAGCGCCCCCAAGGGGTCTCATGGCTACACCTTC.

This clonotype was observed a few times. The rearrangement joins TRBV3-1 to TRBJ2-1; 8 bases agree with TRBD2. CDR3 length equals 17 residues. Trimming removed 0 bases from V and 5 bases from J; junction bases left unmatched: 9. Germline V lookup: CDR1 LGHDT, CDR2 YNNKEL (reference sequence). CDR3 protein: CASSQEVSSGFHNEQFF. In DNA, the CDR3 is TGTGCCAGCAGCCAAGAGGTCTCTAGCGGGTTCCACAATGAGCAGTTCTTC.

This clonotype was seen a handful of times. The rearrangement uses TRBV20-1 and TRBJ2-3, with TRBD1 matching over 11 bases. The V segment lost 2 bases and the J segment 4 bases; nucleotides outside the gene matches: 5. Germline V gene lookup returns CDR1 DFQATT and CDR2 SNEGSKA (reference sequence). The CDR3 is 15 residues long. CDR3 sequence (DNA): TGCAGTGCTAGAACCGGGACAGGGGGGTCAGATACGCAGTATTTT. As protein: CSARTGTGGSDTQYF.